This T cell receptor beta chain derives from a study of blood T cell repertoires in COVID-19. Study background: Spain, Italy and the United States supplied samples that represented acute and convalescent COVID-19. Sources were T cells, B-cell-depleted T cells, or PBMCs; the material itself was cDNA or gDNA.

CDR1 is SGHRS and CDR2 is YFSETQ in the germline V gene. This CDR3 region has 15 residues. J was trimmed by 5 bases and V by 4 bases; bases with no gene match: 9. Per the original data handling: Reference gene primer amplification in the assay estimated nucleated cell counts. Measured with immunoSEQ multiplex PCR; TCRdb has only the in-frame clones, and not every one. Clone size and the V and J calls come from that table; the DNA yielded D and trimming. The sample records around 200,000 clones, 78% being singletons. Sample: peripheral blood. The V call is TRBV5-1, the J call TRBJ2-1, with 7 bases lining up with TRBD1. This clonotype originated in an elderly woman with active or convalescent COVID-19. Here the CDR3 DNA reads TGCGCCAGCAGCCGAGGGCATACAGGGGACAATGAGCAGTTCTTC. This sequence encodes CASSRGHTGDNEQFF.